This TCR beta chain was captured by sequencing in a study of blood T cell repertoires in COVID-19. In germline, CDR1 is SEHNR, CDR2 FQNEAQ (reference sequence). The CDR3 loop spans 16 amino acids. V lost 4 bases to trimming and J lost 3 bases, with 18 bases between them. This clone was picked up one time. The method was immunoSEQ multiplex PCR; TCRdb's version includes in-frame clones alone and lacks a portion of them. This table holds around 45,000 clones, about 89% found once. Material for sequencing was peripheral blood. This chain links TRBV7-9 with TRBJ1-1, with a weak D call TRBD1 (5 bases). This clonotype was sampled from a man between 60 and 75 years old with active or convalescent COVID-19. Here the CDR3 DNA reads TGTGCCAGCAGCTACCTGGAGGGACGGGGGGACACTGAAGCTTTCTTT. It codes for CASSYLEGRGDTEAFF. Together with reference TRBV7-9 and TRBJ1-1, the CDR3 gives the full variable domain: DTGVSQNPRHKITKRGQNVTFRCDPISEHNRLYWYRQTLGQGPEFLTYFQNEAQLEKSRLLSDRFSAERPKGSFSTLEIQRTEQGDSAMYLCASSYLEGRGDTEAFFGQGTRLTVV.